This T cell receptor beta chain is drawn from a study of naive and memory T cell subsets. General study findings and limits: Over 90% of naive TCR sequences appeared only once after error correction, unlike memory subsets.

The table lists this clonotype with many counts. Its specificity is unknown. An equimolar mix of two oligonucleotides served as the beta constant-region primer for TRBC1 and TRBC2. Nested alpha and beta constant-region primers with the SP2 primer drove four PCR rounds on ligated cDNA. TCRdb ran MiXCR on the UMI-ligation and nested PCR reads and lists one entry per CDR3 protein. Of about 90,000 distinct CDR3 sequences listed, 7% to 7.5% are singletons. Overnight CMV lysate stimulation of fresh PBMCs defined donor CMV status by CD4+ IFNgamma. Sequenced sample: central memory CD4+ T cells from blood. The clonotype comes from a human donor in good health.

CDR3 sequence: CSAFLPGLARETQYF. The CDR3 region has the DNA TGCAGTGCCTTCCTCCCGGGCCTAGCTCGGGAGACCCAGTACTTC. V usage is TRBV20-1 and J usage is TRBJ2-5; TRBD2 might be the D (5 bases). The CDR3 is 15 amino acids. The germline V gene encodes CDR1 DFQATT and CDR2 SNEGSKA (reference sequence). V lost 6 bases and J 5 bases, leaving 22 bases between the germline ends.